This record concerns one T cell receptor (beta chain) sequence. What it recognizes is unknown. This entry comes from a study of post-analysis software for immune sequencing data. Study conclusions and caveats: Significantly lower normalized Chao1 diversity was found in patients with multiple sclerosis relative to controls. Five TRBV segments, TRBV5-6, TRBV5-1 and TRBV20-1 among them, were found more frequent in patients than controls.

Unique-molecular-identifier-tagged TCR beta cDNA libraries were used. Input amounts of 1 to 10 million T cells were used. These gave 500,000 or so cDNA molecules, so each molecule approximated one T cell. From the PCR reads, TCRdb called clonotypes with MiXCR, one entry per CDR3 protein. The sample carries 600,000 to 700,000 distinct CDR3 sequences, about 60% recorded once. The germline V gene has CDR1 DFQATT and CDR2 SNEGSKA (reference sequence). There are 16 residues in the CDR3. V was pared by 0 bases and J by 10 bases, with 6 bases of the junction left unmatched. Specimen: blood. The chain couples TRBV20-1 to TRBJ2-1; 16 positions agree with TRBD2. The TCR originated in a girl aged 2 to 9 with multiple sclerosis. The CDR3 is CSARDTGLAGGPEQFF. The CDR3 nucleotides are TGCAGTGCTAGAGATACGGGACTAGCGGGAGGGCCGGAGCAGTTCTTC.